This T cell receptor (beta chain) was found in a study of glioma-infiltrating T cells (dated by TCRdb to 2016 to 2017). Regarding the research as a whole: TCR alpha- and beta-chain repertoires were sequenced from glioma tissue, non-neoplastic brain tissue and matched peripheral blood mononuclear cells. Each tissue-infiltrating repertoire was compared with the same patient's peripheral blood repertoire to measure divergence between tissue and blood T-cell populations. Three low-grade glioma patients, roughly 8 primary glioblastoma patients and three non-glioma patients contributing non-neoplastic brain tissue were included in the paired cohort.

TCR alpha and beta CDR3 regions were amplified with the iRepertoire nested amplicon-rescue multiplex PCR (arm-PCR) platform from RNA. For one-step reverse transcription and amplification, roughly 100-450 ng of tissue mRNA or PBMC total RNA was used as input. Following bead purification, Illumina adapters were added by a secondary multiplex PCR, and the libraries were gel-purified between 200 and 400 bp. The libraries contained internal 6-nucleotide barcodes that were used for demultiplexing. Libraries were sequenced on an Illumina MiSeq with 2x220 or 2x250 nucleotide paired-end reads. The original pipeline was this. Paired reads were merged using FLASH 1.2.11 and aligned with BWA-MEM to the GRCh37 human genome, and TRA and TRB reads were then extracted. An IMGT-derived reference of cassette sequences and CDR3 motifs, with pseudogenes included, was used for V and J assignment. Reads were translated in three frames, and productive CDR3s were defined as those with a C...FGXG motif and no stop codons. A clonotype was defined as a unique combination of a V-J cassette pair and a CDR3 amino acid sequence. Reads were filtered by Hamming distance, with the threshold set by the sequence error rate of each sample in mapped regions. The public sequencing data were trimmed at Q25 with fastp and processed into clonotypes with MiXCR by TCRdb, which kept only in-frame beta chains. Identical CDR3 protein sequences are pooled into one entry, listed with their most common genes and DNA. TCRdb's processing, not the study's, gives the V and J calls here. The sample has more than 100,000 distinct CDR3 sequences on record, around 28% of them singletons. The ten largest clones add up to 44% of the sample.

Taken from the germline V gene (reference sequence), the CDR1 and CDR2 loops are DFQATT and SNEGSKA. Taken from cysteine to phenylalanine, the CDR3 has 13 residues. This entry keeps only the CDR3 DNA: 39 bases, framed from base 1. Broad study findings and their caveats: Tissue and blood shared very few CDR3 sequences, a result attributed to high CDR3 diversity and limited sampling. Small numbers underpinned the group comparisons: eight or nine glioblastoma patients, three low-grade glioma patients and three non-neoplastic patients. In non-neoplastic patients, VJ-independent divergence between tissue and blood fell below expectation, whereas in all gliomas, and especially in low-grade gliomas, the divergence rose above expectation.

With regard to this clonotype: The specificity of this receptor is unknown. With a much larger clone just one base away, this may be a read error.

The material sequenced was glioma tissue, nonneoplastic brain tissue, or PBMCs (not recorded which). The V and J genes are TRBV20-1 and TRBJ2-1; no D segment can be confidently identified. This receptor was taken from a human donor with low-grade glioma or glioblastoma, undergoing nonglioma brain surgery, or in good health (not recorded which). The CDR3 region reads CSVRDPPKREQFF. In nucleotides, the sequence is TGCAGTGTTAGAGACCCCCCTAAACGGGAGCAGTTCTTC.